This T cell receptor (beta chain) was observed in a study of cytomegalovirus exposure and HLA in healthy donors. The CDR3 has 18 amino acids. Germline CDR1 SQVTM, CDR2 ANQGSEA. V lost 0 bases to trimming and J lost 3 bases, with 22 bases between them. Primers: 60 Vbeta forward and 13 Jbeta reverse. The data were produced by immunoSEQ multiplex PCR, yet TCRdb's version contains in-frame clones alone and is incomplete. The sample includes around 95,000 clones, roughly 80% of them seen just once. Overall study results and limits: There were about 160 TCR beta chains listed as cytomegalovirus-associated.

Comment on this clone: Antigen unknown. Other DNA sequences in the sample encode the same CDR3.

This receptor was obtained from a man aged 30 to 39 in good health and CMV-seropositive. V usage is TRBV29-1 and J usage is TRBJ2-3; D may be TRBD2 (6 bases). Sequencing input: PBMCs. CDR3 coding DNA: TGCAGCGTTGAAGAGCCTCGGGGAGGCCCCCCAACTACAGATACGCAGTATTTT. This translates into CSVEEPRGGPPTTDTQYF.